These T cell receptor beta chains were read from a single sample in a study of blood T cell repertoires in COVID-19. Method: immunoSEQ multiplex PCR; TCRdb's copy keeps in-frame clones and lacks some. Here the sample spans 200,000 to 250,000 clones, 80% to 90% being singletons. Source material: PBMCs or T cells enriched from blood (not recorded which). These receptors were obtained from a woman between 45 and 60 years old who had been exposed to COVID-19. CDR3s include the opening cysteine and the closing phenylalanine or tryptophan. The order of the fields is CDR3 DNA, CDR3 protein, D gene, J gene, V gene, clone size. A D gene is named only where the DNA matches it firmly. Not all rows give a size; the values are once, few, many and, for expanded clones, a class.

DNA: TGTGCCAGCAGCCATCGTGGGGGACAGGGGATGAAACTGTTTTTT; CDR3: CASSHRGGQGMKLFF; D: TRBD1; J: TRBJ1-4; V: TRBV5-4; size: NA
DNA: TGTGCCAGCAGCTTTAAGGGACTTACTGGAAACACCATATATTTT; CDR3: CASSFKGLTGNTIYF; D: NA; J: TRBJ1-3; V: TRBV5-6; size: NA
DNA: TGTGCCACCAGCAGGGGAGGGGAATATCAGCCCCAGCATTTT; CDR3: CATSRGGEYQPQHF; D: NA; J: TRBJ1-5; V: TRBV15; size: NA
DNA: TGCGCCAGCAGCTTGCAGTCAGGGGTCGAGCAGTACTTC; CDR3: CASSLQSGVEQYF; D: NA; J: TRBJ2-7; V: TRBV5-1; size: NA
DNA: TGTGCCACGAAACCAGCGGGGGGGACGGTGGATGAGCAGTTCTTC; CDR3: CATKPAGGTVDEQFF; D: TRBD2; J: TRBJ2-1; V: TRBV19; size: NA
DNA: TGCGCCAGCAGCCAAGTAAGGGAGGTTTCCTACGAGCAGTACTTC; CDR3: CASSQVREVSYEQYF; D: NA; J: TRBJ2-7; V: TRBV4-3; size: NA
DNA: TGTGCCAGCATTCGACAGATAGATAATTCACCCCTCCACTTT; CDR3: CASIRQIDNSPLHF; D: NA; J: TRBJ1-6; V: TRBV2; size: few
DNA: TGTGCCAGCAGCTTGTACAGGGGAGAAGAGACCCAGTACTTC; CDR3: CASSLYRGEETQYF; D: TRBD1; J: TRBJ2-5; V: TRBV5-5; size: NA
DNA: TGTGCCAGCAGCGTCGGGAAGTACACTGAAGCTTTCTTT; CDR3: CASSVGKYTEAFF; D: NA; J: TRBJ1-1; V: TRBV9; size: NA
DNA: TGTGCCAGCTCGTCTGAAAGGGGCACTGAAGCTTTCTTT; CDR3: CASSSERGTEAFF; D: NA; J: TRBJ1-1; V: TRBV6-5; size: NA
DNA: NA; CDR3: CASSLVVPGVAAGALW; D: NA; J: TRBJ2-3; V: TRBV11-2; size: once
DNA: TGTGCCAGCAGCCGCTACAGGGGGGGGACTGAAGCTTTCTTT; CDR3: CASSRYRGGTEAFF; D: TRBD1; J: TRBJ1-1; V: TRBV3-1/TRBV3-2; size: NA
DNA: TGTGCCACCGGGAGACAGGGCGATTCACCCCTCCACTTT; CDR3: CATGRQGDSPLHF; D: TRBD1; J: TRBJ1-6; V: TRBV10-3; size: few
DNA: TGCAGCGTTAGGACAGGGCCCACCGGGGAGCTGTTTTTT; CDR3: CSVRTGPTGELFF; D: TRBD1; J: TRBJ2-2; V: TRBV29-1; size: NA
DNA: TGTGCCACCGGCGGCTTGGACAGGGACTATGGCTACACCTTC; CDR3: CATGGLDRDYGYTF; D: TRBD1; J: TRBJ1-2; V: TRBV24-1; size: NA
DNA: TGTGCCAGCAGTAACCGACCAGGGGACACTGAAGCTTTCTTT; CDR3: CASSNRPGDTEAFF; D: NA; J: TRBJ1-1; V: TRBV28; size: NA
DNA: TGCGCCAGCAGCCACGAGGGAGAATCCTACAATGAGCAGTTCTTC; CDR3: CASSHEGESYNEQFF; D: NA; J: TRBJ2-1; V: TRBV5-1; size: NA
DNA: TGTGCCAGCAGGGGCGGCGCGGGTGGCTACACCTTC; CDR3: CASRGGAGGYTF; D: NA; J: TRBJ1-2; V: TRBV27; size: many
DNA: TGTGCCAGCAGCCGAAGACTTTTCCAGCAGTTCTTC; CDR3: CASSRRLFQQFF; D: NA; J: TRBJ2-1; V: TRBV12-3/TRBV12-4; size: NA
DNA: TGCGCCAGCAGTGAGTCGGGGGGGACCTCTGGAAACACCATATATTTT; CDR3: CASSESGGTSGNTIYF; D: NA; J: TRBJ1-3; V: TRBV10-1; size: few
DNA: TGTGCCTGGGGACAAGTCAACACCGGGGAGCTGTTTTTT; CDR3: CAWGQVNTGELFF; D: NA; J: TRBJ2-2; V: TRBV12-3/TRBV12-4; size: NA
DNA: TGCGCCAGCAGTCAATCTGGGTCGGGGAATTACTTCCGTCTATACAATGAGCAGTTCTTC; CDR3: CASSQSGSGNYFRLYNEQFF; D: NA; J: TRBJ2-1; V: TRBV23-1; size: NA